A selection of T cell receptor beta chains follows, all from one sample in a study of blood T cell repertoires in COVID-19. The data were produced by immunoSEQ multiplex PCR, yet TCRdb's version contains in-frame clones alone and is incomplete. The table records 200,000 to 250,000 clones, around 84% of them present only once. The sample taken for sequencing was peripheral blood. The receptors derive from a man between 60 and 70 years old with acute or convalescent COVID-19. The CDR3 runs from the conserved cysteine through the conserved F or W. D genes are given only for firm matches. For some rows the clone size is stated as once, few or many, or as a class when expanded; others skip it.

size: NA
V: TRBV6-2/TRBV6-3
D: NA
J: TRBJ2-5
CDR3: CASTPYGRETQYF
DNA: TGTGCCAGCACCCCGTACGGTCGAGAGACCCAGTACTTC

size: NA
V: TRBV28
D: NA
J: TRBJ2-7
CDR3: CASSFSGWGDTYEQYF
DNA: TGTGCCAGCAGTTTCTCTGGCTGGGGGGATACCTACGAGCAGTACTTC

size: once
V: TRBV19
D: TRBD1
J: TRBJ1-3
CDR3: CASITTGSKSSGNTIYF
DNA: TGTGCCAGTATCACGACAGGGTCTAAGAGCTCTGGAAACACCATATATTTT

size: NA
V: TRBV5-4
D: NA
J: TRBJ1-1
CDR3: CASSLIAQNTEAFF
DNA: TGTGCCAGCAGCTTGATAGCCCAGAACACTGAAGCTTTCTTT

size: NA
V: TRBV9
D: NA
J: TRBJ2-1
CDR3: CASSVGSGGTYNEQFF
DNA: TGTGCCAGCAGCGTAGGGAGCGGAGGGACCTACAATGAGCAGTTCTTC

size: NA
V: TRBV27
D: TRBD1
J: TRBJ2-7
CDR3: CASSVSGTGMYEQYF
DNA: TGTGCCAGCAGCGTGTCAGGGACAGGGATGTACGAGCAGTACTTC

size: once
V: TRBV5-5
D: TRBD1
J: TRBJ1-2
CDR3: CASSLARGLSGYTF
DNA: TGTGCCAGCAGCTTGGCCAGGGGGCTGTCTGGCTACACCTTC

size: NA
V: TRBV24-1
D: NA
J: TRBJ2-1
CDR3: CATSSGFNEQFF
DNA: TGTGCCACGAGCTCAGGGTTCAATGAGCAGTTCTTC

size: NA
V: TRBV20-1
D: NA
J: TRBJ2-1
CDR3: CSASPQNRVSAYNEQFF
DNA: TGCAGTGCTAGTCCCCAAAACCGAGTGTCGGCCTACAATGAGCAGTTCTTC

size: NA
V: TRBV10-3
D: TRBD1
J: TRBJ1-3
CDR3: CAIGQGPSGNTIYF
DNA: TGTGCCATAGGACAGGGCCCTTCTGGAAACACCATATATTTT

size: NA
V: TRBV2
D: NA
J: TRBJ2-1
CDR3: CASRPGWGGANEQFF
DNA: TGTGCCAGCAGACCAGGATGGGGGGGGGCCAATGAGCAGTTCTTC

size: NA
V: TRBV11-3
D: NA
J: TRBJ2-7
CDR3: CASSLDHVGAGEQYF
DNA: TGTGCCAGCAGCTTAGATCACGTGGGGGCTGGGGAGCAGTACTTC

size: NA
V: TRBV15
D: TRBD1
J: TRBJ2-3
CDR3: CATSRDRGHPQYF
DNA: TGTGCCACCAGCAGGGACAGGGGTCATCCGCAGTATTTT

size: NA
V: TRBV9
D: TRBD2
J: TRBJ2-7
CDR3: CASSAGTSKYEQYF
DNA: TGTGCCAGCAGCGCAGGGACTAGCAAGTACGAGCAGTACTTC

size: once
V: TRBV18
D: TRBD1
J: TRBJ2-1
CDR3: CASSPYRTGGSYNEQFF
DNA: TGTGCCAGCTCACCCTACCGGACAGGGGGCTCCTACAATGAGCAGTTCTTC

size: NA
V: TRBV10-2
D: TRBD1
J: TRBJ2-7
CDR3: CASTKDRVAYEQYF
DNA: TGCGCCAGCACTAAAGACAGGGTCGCATACGAGCAGTACTTC

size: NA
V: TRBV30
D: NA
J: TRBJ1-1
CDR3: CAWSVEGGATEAFF
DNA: TGTGCCTGGAGTGTAGAGGGGGGGGCCACTGAAGCTTTCTTT

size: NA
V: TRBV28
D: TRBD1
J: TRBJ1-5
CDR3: CASSLLRGGNQPQHF
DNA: TGTGCCAGCAGTTTACTCAGGGGGGGCAATCAGCCCCAGCATTTT

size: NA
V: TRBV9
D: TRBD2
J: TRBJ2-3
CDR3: CASSDSGASTDTQYF
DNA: TGTGCCAGCAGCGATAGCGGGGCCTCGACAGATACGCAGTATTTT

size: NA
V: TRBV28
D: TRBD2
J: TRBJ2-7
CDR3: CASSPVLWGGRSSYEQYF
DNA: TGTGCCAGCAGTCCGGTCCTTTGGGGGGGAAGGTCCTCCTACGAGCAGTACTTC

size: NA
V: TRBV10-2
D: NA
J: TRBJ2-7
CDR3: CASSGPKRGRETYEQYF
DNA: TGCGCCAGCAGTGGCCCTAAGAGAGGTCGGGAAACCTACGAGCAGTACTTC

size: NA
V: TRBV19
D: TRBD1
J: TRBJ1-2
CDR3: CASSMEGQDLNYGYTF
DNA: TGTGCCAGTAGTATGGAGGGACAGGACCTCAACTATGGCTACACCTTC

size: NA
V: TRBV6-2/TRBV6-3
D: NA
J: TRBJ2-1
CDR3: CASSTWGHEQFF
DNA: TGTGCCAGCAGTACATGGGGGCATGAGCAGTTCTTC

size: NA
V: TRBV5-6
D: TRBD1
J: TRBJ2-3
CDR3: CASSSRTGRDTQYF
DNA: TGTGCCAGCAGCTCAAGGACAGGGAGAGATACGCAGTATTTT

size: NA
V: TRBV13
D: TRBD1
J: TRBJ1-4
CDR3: CASSHRHGQDEKLFF
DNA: TGTGCCAGCAGCCATAGACATGGACAGGATGAAAAACTGTTTTTT

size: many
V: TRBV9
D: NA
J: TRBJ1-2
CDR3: CASSVGGASLPPVF
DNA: TGTGCCAGCAGCGTAGGAGGAGCCAGTCTTCCGCCCGTCTTC

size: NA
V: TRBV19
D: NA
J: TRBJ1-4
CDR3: CASRRDSATNEKLFF
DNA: TGTGCCAGTAGAAGAGACAGTGCAACTAATGAAAAACTGTTTTTT

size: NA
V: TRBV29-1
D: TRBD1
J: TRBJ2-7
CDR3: CSAYGGTGNVHEQYF
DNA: TGCAGCGCTTACGGGGGGACAGGGAACGTCCACGAGCAGTACTTC

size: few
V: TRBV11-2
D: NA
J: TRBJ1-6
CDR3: CASSPPVPSSYNSPLHF
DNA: TGTGCCAGCAGCCCGCCTGTGCCCAGCTCCTATAATTCACCCCTCCACTTT

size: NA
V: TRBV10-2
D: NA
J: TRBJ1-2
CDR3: CASSAGYGYTF
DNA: TGCGCCAGCAGTGCAGGCTATGGCTACACCTTC

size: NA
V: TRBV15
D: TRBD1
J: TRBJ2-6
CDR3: CATSRGTGADTGANVLTF
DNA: TGTGCCACCAGCAGAGGGACAGGGGCTGACACTGGGGCCAACGTCCTGACTTTC

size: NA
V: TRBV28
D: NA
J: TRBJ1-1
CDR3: CASSLMGPNTEAFF
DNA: TGTGCCAGCAGTTTAATGGGGCCGAACACTGAAGCTTTCTTT

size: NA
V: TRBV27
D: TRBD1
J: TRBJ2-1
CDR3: CASSLRQGAGEQFF
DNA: TGTGCCAGCAGTTTGAGACAGGGGGCGGGTGAGCAGTTCTTC

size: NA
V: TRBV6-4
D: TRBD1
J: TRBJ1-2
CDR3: CASSVTGDQGGYTF
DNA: TGTGCCAGCAGCGTCACAGGGGACCAAGGGGGCTACACCTTC

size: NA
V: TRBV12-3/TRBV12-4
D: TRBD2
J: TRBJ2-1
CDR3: CASKRGEQFF
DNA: TGTGCCAGTAAGCGGGGCGAGCAGTTCTTC

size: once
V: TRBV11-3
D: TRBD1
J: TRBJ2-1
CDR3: CASSLPGQTNEQFF
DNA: TGTGCCAGCAGCTTACCGGGACAGACCAATGAGCAGTTCTTC

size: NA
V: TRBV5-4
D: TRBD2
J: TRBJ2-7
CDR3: CASSLGGSAGGLYEQYF
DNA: TGTGCCAGCAGCTTGGGCGGATCAGCGGGGGGTCTCTACGAGCAGTACTTC

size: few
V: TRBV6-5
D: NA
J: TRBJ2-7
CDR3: CASRRGPAGEQYF
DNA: TGTGCCAGCAGGAGGGGACCCGCGGGGGAGCAGTACTTC

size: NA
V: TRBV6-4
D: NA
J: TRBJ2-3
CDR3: CASSDADSHTQYF
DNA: TGTGCCAGCAGTGACGCGGACAGTCATACGCAGTATTTT

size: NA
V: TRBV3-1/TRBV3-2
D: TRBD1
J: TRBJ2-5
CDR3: CASSQATPGQGLETQYF
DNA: TGTGCCAGCAGCCAAGCAACCCCGGGACAGGGGCTGGAGACCCAGTACTTC

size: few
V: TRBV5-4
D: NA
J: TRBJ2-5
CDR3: CASSLRVLGLEETQYF
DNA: TGTGCCAGCAGCTTGAGAGTTCTGGGCTTAGAAGAGACCCAGTACTTC

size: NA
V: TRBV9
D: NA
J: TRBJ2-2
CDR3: CASSVVGSPSAGELFF
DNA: TGTGCCAGCAGCGTAGTAGGGAGCCCTAGCGCCGGGGAGCTGTTTTTT

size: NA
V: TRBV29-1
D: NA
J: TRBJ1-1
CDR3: CSVDAQGGSWGGTEAFF
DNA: TGCAGCGTTGATGCCCAAGGGGGATCTTGGGGGGGCACTGAAGCTTTCTTT

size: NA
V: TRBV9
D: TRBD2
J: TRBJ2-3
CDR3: CASSVGSGGAGTQYF
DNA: TGTGCCAGCAGCGTAGGTAGCGGGGGGGCGGGTACGCAGTATTTT

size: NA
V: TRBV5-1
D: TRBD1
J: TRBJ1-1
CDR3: CASSLGTGDTEAFF
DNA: TGCGCCAGCAGCTTGGGGACAGGGGACACTGAAGCTTTCTTT

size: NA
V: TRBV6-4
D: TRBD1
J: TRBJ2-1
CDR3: CASSGVPDRQGEQFF
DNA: TGTGCCAGCAGTGGGGTCCCTGATCGACAGGGAGAGCAGTTCTTC

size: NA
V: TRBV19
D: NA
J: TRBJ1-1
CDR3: CASNSGHWGTEAFF
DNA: TGTGCCAGTAATTCGGGACACTGGGGGACTGAAGCTTTCTTT

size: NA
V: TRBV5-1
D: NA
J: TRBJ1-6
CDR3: CASKPHRDSPLHF
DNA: TGCGCCAGCAAACCGCACCGGGATTCACCCCTCCACTTT

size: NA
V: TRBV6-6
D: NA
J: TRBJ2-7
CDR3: CASSYRGQTYEQYF
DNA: TGTGCCAGCAGTTACCGCGGACAGACCTACGAGCAGTACTTC